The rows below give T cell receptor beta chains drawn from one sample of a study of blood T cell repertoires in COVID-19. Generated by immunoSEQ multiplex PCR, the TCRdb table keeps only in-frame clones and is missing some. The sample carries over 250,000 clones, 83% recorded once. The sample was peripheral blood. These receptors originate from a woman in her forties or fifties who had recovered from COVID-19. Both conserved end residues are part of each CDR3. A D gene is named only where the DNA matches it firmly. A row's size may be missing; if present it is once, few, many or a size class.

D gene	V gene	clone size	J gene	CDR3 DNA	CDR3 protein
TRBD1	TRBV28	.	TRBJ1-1	TGTGCCAGCAGTCCGGGACAGGGAGGTACTGAAGCTTTCTTT	CASSPGQGGTEAFF
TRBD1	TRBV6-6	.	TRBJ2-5	TGTGCCAGCAGGCTACAGGGGACCGCAGAGACCCAGTACTTC	CASRLQGTAETQYF
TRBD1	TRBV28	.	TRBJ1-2	TGTGCCAGCAGTTTATTCACAGCAGGGGGCTATGGCTACACCTTC	CASSLFTAGGYGYTF
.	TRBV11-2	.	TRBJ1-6	TGTGCCAGCAGCTTAGAGACCTACGGGCTCCACTTT	CASSLETYGLHF
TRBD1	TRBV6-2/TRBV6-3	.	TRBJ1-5	TGTGCCAGCAGTTATCCCCAGGGGGGCCATCAGCCCCAGCATTTT	CASSYPQGGHQPQHF
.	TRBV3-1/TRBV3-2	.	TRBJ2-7	TGTGCCAGCAGCCAAGAGGCACCGTCTTACTCCTACGAGCAGTACTTC	CASSQEAPSYSYEQYF
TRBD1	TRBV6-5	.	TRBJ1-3	TGTGCCAGCAGGGGGACAGGGGGTGGCCGTAACACCATATATTTT	CASRGTGGGRNTIYF
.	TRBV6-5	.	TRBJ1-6	TGTGCCAGCAGTTACTCACTAACGGGGTTCCGTTCACCCCTCCACTTT	CASSYSLTGFRSPLHF
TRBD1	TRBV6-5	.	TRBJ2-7	TGTGCCAGCAGCACATACAGGGGGCAAGGCGAGCAGTACTTC	CASSTYRGQGEQYF
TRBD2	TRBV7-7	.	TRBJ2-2	TGTGCCAGCAGCTTAGGGCTAGCGGGGGTCTTCACCGGGGAGCTGTTTTTT	CASSLGLAGVFTGELFF
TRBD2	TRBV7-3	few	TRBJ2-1	TGTGCCAGCAGCACTGAAGGCGGGAGGGCCCACAATGAGCAGTTCTTC	CASSTEGGRAHNEQFF
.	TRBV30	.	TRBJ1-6	TGTGCCTGGAGTGTAGGTCGGTTGACGGGGAATTCACCCCTCCACTTT	CAWSVGRLTGNSPLHF
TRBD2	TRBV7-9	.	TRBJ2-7	TGTGCCGGCAGCTTAGGGACTAGCGCCTACGAGCAGTACTTC	CAGSLGTSAYEQYF
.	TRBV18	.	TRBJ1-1	TGTGCCAGCTCGGGTCGGGTGAACACTGAAGCTTTCTTT	CASSGRVNTEAFF
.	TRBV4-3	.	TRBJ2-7	TGCGCCAGCAGCCAAGCGTCAGGGTCCTACGAGCAGTACTTC	CASSQASGSYEQYF
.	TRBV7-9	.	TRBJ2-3	TGTGCCAGCAGGACAATTTACTCCACAGATACGCAGTATTTT	CASRTIYSTDTQYF
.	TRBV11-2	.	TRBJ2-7	TGTGCCAGCAGCTTAGACAGCTACGAGCAGTACTTC	CASSLDSYEQYF
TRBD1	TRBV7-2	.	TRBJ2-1	TGTGCCAGCAGTTGGGACAGGGGTGCCTACAATGAGCAGTTCTTC	CASSWDRGAYNEQFF
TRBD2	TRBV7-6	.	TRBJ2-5	TGTGCCAGCAGCTTAGCGGGGCAAAGCGGGGCCCTGGGGTACTTC	CASSLAGQSGALGYF
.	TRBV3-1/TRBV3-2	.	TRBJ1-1	TGTGCCAGCGGGCGTCAGGGGAACACTGAAGCTTTCTTT	CASGRQGNTEAFF
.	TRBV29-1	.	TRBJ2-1	TGCAGCGTTGTCTACCCTTACAATGAGCAGTTCTTC	CSVVYPYNEQFF
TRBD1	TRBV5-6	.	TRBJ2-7	TGTGCCAGCAGCTTGGCGGGACAGGGGGTCGGGTACTTC	CASSLAGQGVGYF
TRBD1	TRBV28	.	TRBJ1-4	TGTGCCAGCAGGGGACAGCTTAATGAAAAACTGTTTTTT	CASRGQLNEKLFF
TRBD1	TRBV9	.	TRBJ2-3	TGTGCCAGCAGCCCCAGACAGGGGGCCTACACAGATACGCAGTATTTT	CASSPRQGAYTDTQYF
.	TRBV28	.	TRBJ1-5	TGTGCCAGCAGTTTATTCCGGGGAGGGAGCAATCAGCCCCAGCATTTT	CASSLFRGGSNQPQHF
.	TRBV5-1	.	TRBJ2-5	TGCGCCAGCAGTCAAATCAGGGGGGACCAAGAGACCCAGTACTTC	CASSQIRGDQETQYF
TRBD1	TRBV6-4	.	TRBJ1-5	TGTGCCAGCAGTGAGTTTACGTGGGCCGGGACAGGGGGCGCCGATCAGCCCCAGCATTTT	CASSEFTWAGTGGADQPQHF
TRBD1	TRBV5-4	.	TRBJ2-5	TGTGCCAGCAGCAGGACAGGGCCACAAGAGACCCAGTACTTC	CASSRTGPQETQYF
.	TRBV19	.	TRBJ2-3	TGTGCCAGTAGTAGTGGTGGGACACAGGGAGTGGATACGCAGTATTTT	CASSSGGTQGVDTQYF
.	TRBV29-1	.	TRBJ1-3	TGCAGCGTTGTAGGGGTCGAAACCTCTGGAAACACCATATATTTT	CSVVGVETSGNTIYF
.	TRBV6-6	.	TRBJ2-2	TGTGCCAGCAGACCAGGGGGGACCGGGGAGCTGTTTTTT	CASRPGGTGELFF
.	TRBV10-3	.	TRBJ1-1	TGTGCCATCAGTGAGTCGTTAGGCATTCAGGGCGGAACTGAAGCTTTCTTT	CAISESLGIQGGTEAFF
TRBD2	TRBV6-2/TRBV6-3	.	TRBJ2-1	TGTGCCAGCAGTTTTTCCCCTGGCGGGAGGGACAATGAGCAGTTCTTC	CASSFSPGGRDNEQFF
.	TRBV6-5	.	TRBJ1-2	TGTGCCAGCAGCGGCTCGGGGGGTTCGCTCTATGGCTACACCTTC	CASSGSGGSLYGYTF
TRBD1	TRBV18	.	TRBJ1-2	TGTGCCAGCTCACCGAACAGGGGGCCTGGAGGCTACACCTTC	CASSPNRGPGGYTF
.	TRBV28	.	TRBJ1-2	TGTGCCAGCAGTTTACAGGCCGCTACAGGAAGGTATGGCTACACCTTC	CASSLQAATGRYGYTF
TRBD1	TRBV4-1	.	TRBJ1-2	TGCGCCAGCAGCCAAGGCCCTAATACAGGGGCTGGGTATGGCTACACCTTC	CASSQGPNTGAGYGYTF
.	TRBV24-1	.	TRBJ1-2	TGTGCCACCAGTGATGGAACAGGGTTGTTGTATGGCTACACCTTC	CATSDGTGLLYGYTF
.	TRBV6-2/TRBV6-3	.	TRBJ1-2	TGTGCCAGCAGTTACCCGGGGGGCGTGGACTATGGCTACACCTTC	CASSYPGGVDYGYTF
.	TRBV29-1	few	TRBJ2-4	TGCAGCGTTACTACAGGAAAAAACATTCAGTACTTC	CSVTTGKNIQYF
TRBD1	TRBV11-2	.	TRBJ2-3	TGTGCCAGCAGCCCCCCGGGACAGCCGCCCCACACGTATTTT	CASSPPGQPPHTYF
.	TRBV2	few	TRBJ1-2	TGTGCCAGCAGTGAATCGCAACTTGGCTACACCTTC	CASSESQLGYTF
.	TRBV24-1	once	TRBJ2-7	TGTGCCACCAGGAGGGGACCTAGACAGGACAACTCCTACGAGCAGTACTTC	CATRRGPRQDNSYEQYF
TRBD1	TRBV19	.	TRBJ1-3	TGTGCCACCGGGACAGCCGGAAACACCATATATTTT	CATGTAGNTIYF
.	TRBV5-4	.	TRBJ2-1	TGTGCCAGCAGCTTACTAGTTTCCTCCTACAATGAGCAGTTCTTC	CASSLLVSSYNEQFF